Below are 2 T cell receptor beta chains sequenced from a single sample in a study of shared clonotypes between healthy human individuals. Assay: immunoSEQ multiplex PCR; the TCRdb copy retains only in-frame clones and omits some. The data show approximately 2.5 million clones, 80% to 95% seen once. The sample comprised naive CD4+ T cells from PBMCs. The subset was: CD45RA+ positively selected. The origin of the receptors is a man aged 18 to 30 in good health. Some clones in this sample may be carry-over from other donors' samples.

The chain recombines TRBV5-7 with TRBJ2-7; the D gene is possibly TRBD1 (6 bases). TRBV5-7 is marked as an open reading frame, function uncertain. The CDR3 is 13 amino acids. Deletions cut 0 bases from V and 5 bases from J, with 9 bases between. CDR3 protein: CASSLDRADEQYF. As DNA, the CDR3 is TGTGCCAGCAGCTTGGACAGGGCTGACGAGCAGTACTTC.

The V gene is TRBV11-2, the J gene TRBJ2-2, with 8 bases matching TRBD1. Germline V gene lookup returns CDR1 SGHAT and CDR2 FQNNGV. J gave up 6 bases and V 4 bases, and 10 bases lay outside the gene matches. This CDR3 is built from 16 residues. The chain's CDR3 is CASSSIGRGRSGELFF. CDR3 DNA: TGTGCCAGCAGCTCTATCGGCAGGGGGCGGTCCGGGGAGCTGTTTTTT. Filled out from reference TRBV11-2 and TRBJ2-2, the complete variable domain reads EAGVAQSPRYKIIEKRQSVAFWCNPISGHATLYWYQQILGQGPKLLIQFQNNGVVDDSQLPKDRFSAERLKGVDSTLKIQPAKLEDSAVYLCASSSIGRGRSGELFFGEGSRLTVL.